This passage covers 2 T cell receptor beta chains from one sample sequenced in a study of blood T cell repertoires in COVID-19. TCRdb's copy holds only in-frame clones and misses some; the assay was immunoSEQ multiplex PCR. The sample lists 650,000 to 800,000 clones, 80% to 90% occurring once. Material: peripheral blood. Receptors originate from a woman between 18 and 30 years old with acute or convalescent COVID-19.

The gene calls are TRBV6-5 and TRBJ2-1, with TRBD1 matching 10 bases. V shed 10 bases, J shed 10 bases, and the junction held 13 bases outside the gene matches. From germline, CDR1 is MNHEY and CDR2 SVGAGI. This CDR3 is 14 amino acids long. The CDR3 region has the DNA TGTGCCACGGGGGGACAGGGGCCCCTCGGAGAGCAGTTCTTC. Protein: CATGGQGPLGEQFF.

V is TRBV2 and J is TRBJ2-7; 8 bases are a match to TRBD1. There are 14 residues in the CDR3. Germline V gene sequence: CDR1 SNHLY, CDR2 FYNNEI. The junction had 6 bases not matched to a gene; V was cut back by 6 bases and J by 2 bases. The CDR3 reads CASRVDRGPYEQYF. The CDR3, as DNA: TGTGCCAGCAGGGTCGACAGGGGTCCCTACGAGCAGTACTTC.